A single sample is the source of the 20 T cell receptor beta chains below, sequenced in a study of molecular identifiers for immune sequencing clone quantification. TCRdb called the PCR reads again in MiXCR, with one record for every CDR3 protein. The profile shows approximately 630,000 distinct CDR3 sequences, less than 30% of them singletons. The material sequenced was naive CD8+ T cells from blood, with Jurkat cell RNA spiked in. Subset specified: FACS-sorted CD8+CD4-CCR7+CD45RA+ naive T cells. The origin of the receptors is a human donor in good health. Some libraries in this study had Jurkat cell RNA spiked in.

This clonotype was detected many times. The chain combines TRBV30 with TRBJ2-3; D is possibly TRBD2 (5 bases). This CDR3 is built from 15 residues. In germline, CDR1 is GTSNPN, CDR2 SVGIG (reference sequence). Trimming cost V 0 bases and J 3 bases, with 13 bases left between them. As DNA, the CDR3 is TGTGCCTGGAGTGTACGAGGGTCATTGACAGATACGCAGTATTTT. This sequence encodes CAWSVRGSLTDTQYF.

The chain uses TRBV12-3 or TRBV12-4 and TRBJ2-1, with D hard to call. This CDR3 is 13 amino acids long. The ends were cut back, 7 bases at V and 12 bases at J, with 19 bases in the middle. The CDR3 region is CASNPPLAGGQFF. In DNA form, the CDR3 reads TGTGCCAGCAATCCTCCACTGGCCGGTGGGCAGTTCTTC.

The V gene is TRBV7-2, the J gene TRBJ2-1; possibly TRBD1 or TRBD2 for D (5 bases each). The CDR3 loop spans 13 amino acids. The V end was cut by 1 base, the J end by 10 bases, with 11 bases between. Per germline, CDR1 SGHTA and CDR2 FQGNSA. CDR3 DNA: TGTGCCAGCAGCTTAGGAGCGTGGGACGAGCAGTTCTTC. Amino acid sequence: CASSLGAWDEQFF. The whole variable domain, remainder taken from reference TRBV7-2 and TRBJ2-1, is GAGVSQSPSNKVTEKGKDVELRCDPISGHTALYWYRQSLGQGLEFLIYFQGNSAPDKSGLPSDRFSAERTGGSVSTLTIQRTQQEDSAVYLCASSLGAWDEQFFGPGTRLTVL.

This clonotype has at least ten counts. The chain links TRBV11-2 to TRBJ2-3; 11 bases map to TRBD2. Germline CDR1 is SGHAT and CDR2 is FQNNGV. V shed 1 base, J shed 4 bases, and the junction held 7 bases outside the gene matches. The length of the CDR3 is 17 residues. The CDR3 DNA is TGTGCCAGCAGCTTAGCTGGTAGCGGGGGGGCCGCAGATACGCAGTATTTT. It yields the protein CASSLAGSGGAADTQYF.

Remarks on this clonotype: An end of the junction differs from the germline gene, which may be a read error. The J gene is TRBJ2-3, the V gene TRBV5-3; tentative D call: TRBD1 (6 bases). TRBV5-3 is an ORF, and what it does is uncertain. This CDR3 has 14 amino acids. In nucleotides, the CDR3 is TGTGCCAGCAGCTTGGCTGGGGGCGCAGATGCGCAGTATTTT. This encodes CASSLAGGADAQYF.

This clonotype has a handful of counts. The chain is built from TRBV29-1 and TRBJ2-7; D ambiguous. The CDR3 length is 13 residues. Germline loops: CDR1 SQVTM, CDR2 ANQGSEA. V was shortened by 0 bases and J by 3 bases, with 9 bases between the two germline ends. The DNA for the CDR3 is TGCAGCGTTGAAGACGGAGCCATCTACGAGCAGTACTTC. The encoded protein is CSVEDGAIYEQYF.

The sample holds many counts of this clonotype. The rearrangement links TRBV9 to TRBJ2-3, with D perhaps matching TRBD1 or TRBD2 (6 bases each). The CDR3 is made up of 17 amino acids. V was pared by 2 bases and J by 6 bases, with 22 bases between. Germline CDR1 reads SGDLS; CDR2 reads YYNGEE. The CDR3 is CASSVGGAPGVTDTQYF. Here the CDR3 DNA reads TGTGCCAGCAGCGTGGGGGGCGCTCCGGGAGTAACCGATACGCAGTATTTT.

This chain joins TRBV7-9 and TRBJ2-7; D is unresolved. V shed 3 bases and J shed 5 bases, with 11 bases lying between them. Germline CDR1 reads SEHNR; CDR2 reads FQNEAQ (reference sequence). CDR3 length equals 13 residues. Here the CDR3 reads CASSFVRSNEQYF. In nucleotides, the CDR3 is TGTGCCAGCAGCTTTGTAAGGTCTAACGAGCAGTACTTC. The entire variable domain, with the rest obtained from reference TRBV7-9 and TRBJ2-7, is as follows: DTGVSQNPRHKITKRGQNVTFRCDPISEHNRLYWYRQTLGQGPEFLTYFQNEAQLEKSRLLSDRFSAERPKGSFSTLEIQRTEQGDSAMYLCASSFVRSNEQYFGPGTRLTVT.

A word on this clonotype: One end of the junction fails to match germline, which may point to a read error. The rearrangement joins TRBV30 to TRBJ2-2, with D perhaps given as TRBD1 or TRBD2 (5 bases each). This CDR3 contains 12 residues. CDR1 GTSNPN and CDR2 SVGIG come from the germline V gene (reference sequence). The CDR3 DNA is TGTGCCTGGAGTGATGAACCCGGGGCGCTGTTTTTT. Protein sequence: CAWSDEPGALFF.

Concerning this clonotype: Relative to the germline gene, one junction end is altered; a read error may explain this. The chain carries TRBV6-5 and TRBJ1-1; 7 bases fit TRBD1. CDR3 length: 15 amino acids. The V gene's germline CDR1 is MNHEY and CDR2 SVGAGI. The CDR3 here is CSSSYGQQGVTEAFF. In nucleotides, the CDR3 is TGTTCCAGCAGTTACGGCCAGCAGGGGGTCACTGAAGCTTTCTTT.

This clonotype was found a few times. This chain joins TRBV19 and TRBJ1-1; D ambiguous. The V end lost 4 bases, the J end lost 1 base, and 13 bases lay between the germline ends. There are 15 residues in the CDR3. Per germline, CDR1 LNHDA and CDR2 SQIVND (reference sequence). DNA of the CDR3: TGTGCCAGTAGTAGAACACCGACTTGGAACACTGAAGCTTTCTTT. This translates into CASSRTPTWNTEAFF.

This clonotype was picked up many times. The gene calls are TRBV6-5 and TRBJ2-6; the D is unclear. With 5 bases removed from V and 2 bases from J, the gap between germline ends came to 13 bases. The CDR3 contains 16 residues. The germline gives CDR1 MNHEY, CDR2 SVGAGI. CDR3: CASSPTLSPGANVLTF. As DNA, the CDR3 is TGTGCCAGCAGTCCCACCCTGTCCCCTGGGGCCAACGTCCTGACTTTC.

The chain recombines TRBV7-6 with TRBJ2-1, with TRBD2 matching 10 bases. The CDR3 is 15 residues long. V trimming: 2 bases; J trimming: 6 bases; junction bases outside the gene matches: 4. Germline V gene lookup returns CDR1 SGHVS and CDR2 FNYEAQ. The CDR3 here is CASSLLQREGNEQFF. CDR3 coding DNA: TGTGCCAGCAGCTTATTGCAGCGGGAGGGCAATGAGCAGTTCTTC.

The sample holds many counts of this clonotype. The chain has TRBV4-2 and TRBJ2-7; D may be TRBD1 (5 bases). Germline V gene sequence: CDR1 LGHNA, CDR2 YNFKEQ. The V and J ends lost 0 bases and 3 bases respectively, with 9 bases between them. This CDR3 has 14 amino acids. The CDR3 here is CASSQDGASYEQYF. CDR3 sequence (DNA): TGTGCCAGCAGCCAAGATGGGGCAAGCTACGAGCAGTACTTC.

With regard to this clonotype: Its ends do not fully match the called genes, so a read error is possible. This chain connects TRBV12-3 or TRBV12-4 to TRBJ1-6; no clear D gene. CDR3 length equals 15 residues. CDR3 DNA sequence: TGTGCCAGCAGTTTTTCAAGCAGGACCGATTCACCCCACCACTTT. This gives the protein CASSFSSRTDSPHHF.

This clonotype came up many times. The V and J genes are TRBV4-3 and TRBJ1-1; no clear D. Per germline, CDR1 LGHNA and CDR2 YSLEER. V lost 2 bases to trimming and J lost 1 base, with 11 bases between them. The length of the CDR3 is 15 residues. This chain's CDR3 is CASSQFLGENTEAFF. The CDR3 bases are TGCGCCAGCAGCCAATTTCTGGGAGAGAACACTGAAGCTTTCTTT.

Of note for this clonotype: This clone may be a read error of a much larger clone one base away. J is TRBJ2-5 and V is TRBV6-2 or TRBV6-3; D gene ambiguous. Per the germline V gene, CDR1 is MNHEY and CDR2 is SVGEGT. V shed 9 bases and J shed 2 bases, with 19 bases lying between them. The CDR3 totals 15 residues. CDR3 loop: CARSTTWQAQETQYF. The DNA for the CDR3 is TGTGCCAGAAGCACCACGTGGCAGGCACAAGAGACCCAGTACTTC.

As to this clonotype: At one end the junction does not follow the germline gene, possibly because of a read error. This rearrangement joins TRBV9 to TRBJ1-5; no reliable D call. Germline V gene lookup returns CDR1 SGDLS and CDR2 YYNGEE. The CDR3 is 14 amino acids. The CDR3 bases are TGTGCCAGCAGCACGCCTTTCTTATGGCGGCCCCCGCATTTT. Amino acid sequence: CASSTPFLWRPPHF.

The CDR3 region has the DNA TGCAGTGCTATAGAGGATCATTTCGAAGAGACCCAGTACTTC. This gives the protein CSAIEDHFEETQYF. The V and J genes are TRBV20-1 and TRBJ2-5; no clear D gene. The V and J ends lost 4 bases and 3 bases respectively, with 15 bases between them. Per the germline V gene, CDR1 is DFQATT and CDR2 is SNEGSKA (reference sequence). This CDR3 has 14 residues.

The chain links TRBV7-9 to TRBJ2-2; D gene unclear. The V and J ends lost 4 bases and 6 bases respectively, with 12 bases between them. CDR3 length equals 14 residues. Germline CDR1 and CDR2: SEHNR and FQNEAQ (reference sequence). The CDR3 spells CASSSLGGAGELFF. The CDR3 DNA is TGTGCCAGCAGCTCCCTTGGTGGGGCCGGGGAGCTGTTTTTT.